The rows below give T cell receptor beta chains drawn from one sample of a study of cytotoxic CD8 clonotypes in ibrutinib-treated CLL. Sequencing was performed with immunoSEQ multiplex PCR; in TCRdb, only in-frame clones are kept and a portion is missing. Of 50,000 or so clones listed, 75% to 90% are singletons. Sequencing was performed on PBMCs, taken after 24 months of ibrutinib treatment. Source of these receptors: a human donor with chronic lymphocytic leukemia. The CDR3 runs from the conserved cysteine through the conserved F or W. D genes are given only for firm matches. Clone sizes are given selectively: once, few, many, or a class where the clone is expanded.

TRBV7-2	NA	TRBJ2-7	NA	TGTGCCAGCAGCTTAGGCTTAAACGGGTGGGGAGAGCAGTACTTC	CASSLGLNGWGEQYF
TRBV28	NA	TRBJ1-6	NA	TGTGCCAGCAGTCCCCAGGTTCCTAATTCACCCCTCCACTTT	CASSPQVPNSPLHF
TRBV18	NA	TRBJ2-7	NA	TGTGCCAGCTCACACCAGACAGGCTCCTACGAGCAGTACTTC	CASSHQTGSYEQYF
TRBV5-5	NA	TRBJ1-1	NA	TGTGCCAGCAGCTTGGGCCCGTACAACACTGAAGCTTTCTTT	CASSLGPYNTEAFF
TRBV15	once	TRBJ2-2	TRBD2	TGTGCCACCAGCAGCCGGTTAGCGGGAGGGGTCGGGGAGCTGTTTTTT	CATSSRLAGGVGELFF
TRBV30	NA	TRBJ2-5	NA	TGTGCCTGGAGGACCACTGGGGGAAGGGAGACCCAGTACTTC	CAWRTTGGRETQYF
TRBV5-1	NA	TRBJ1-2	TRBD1	TGCGCCAGCAGCCCTGGGGACAGGCAGGGCTACACCTTC	CASSPGDRQGYTF
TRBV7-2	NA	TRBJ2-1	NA	TGTGCCAGCAGCGGAAGCTCCTACAATGAGCAGTTCTTC	CASSGSSYNEQFF
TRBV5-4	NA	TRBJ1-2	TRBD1	TGTGCCAGCACCCCCCAGGGGGGCTATGGCTACACCTTC	CASTPQGGYGYTF
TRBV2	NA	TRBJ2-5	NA	TGTGCCAGCAGTGAATATGACGGGACGGGGGCAGAGACCCAGTACTTC	CASSEYDGTGAETQYF
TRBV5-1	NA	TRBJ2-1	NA	TGCGCCAGCAGCTTGGCCCAAACCCTGAATGAGCAGTTCTTC	CASSLAQTLNEQFF
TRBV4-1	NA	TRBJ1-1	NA	TGCGCCAGCAGCCAAGAGGGGTCCCCGAACACTGAAGCTTTCTTT	CASSQEGSPNTEAFF
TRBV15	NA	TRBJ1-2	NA	TGTGCCACCAGCACCGGTGGAGGGACTAACTATGGCTACACCTTC	CATSTGGGTNYGYTF
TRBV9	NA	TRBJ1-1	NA	TGTGCCAGCAGCGTAGAGGCAGGAGGAGACACTGAAGCTTTCTTT	CASSVEAGGDTEAFF
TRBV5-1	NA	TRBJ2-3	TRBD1	TGCGCCAGCAGCTTCCAGGGGGTAGGAACAGATACGCAGTATTTT	CASSFQGVGTDTQYF
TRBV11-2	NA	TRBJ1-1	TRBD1	TGTGCCAGCAGCTCCGAGGGGACAGGGGCTGAAGCTTTCTTT	CASSSEGTGAEAFF
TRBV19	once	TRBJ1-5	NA	TGTGCCAGTAGGACCCTCGGGCGAATTAATCAGCCCCAGCATTTT	CASRTLGRINQPQHF
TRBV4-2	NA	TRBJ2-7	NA	TGTGCCAGCAGCCCTCCTCAGGCCTCTTGGGTCGAGCAGTACTTC	CASSPPQASWVEQYF
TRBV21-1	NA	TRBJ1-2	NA	TGTGCCAGCAGCTTCCGGACGTGGGACAGGGTAACCAATGGCTACACCTTC	CASSFRTWDRVTNGYTF
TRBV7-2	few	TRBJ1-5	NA	TGTGCCAGCAGCCGTTACGGGGGTAGCAATCAGCCCCAGCATTTT	CASSRYGGSNQPQHF
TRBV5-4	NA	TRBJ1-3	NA	TGTGCCAGCAGCTTGGGAAGTGCGGTGGAGGGAAACACCATATATTTT	CASSLGSAVEGNTIYF
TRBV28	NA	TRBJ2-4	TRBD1	TGTGCCAGCCGGGACAGTAGTCCTCTAGCCAAAAACATTCAGTACTTC	CASRDSSPLAKNIQYF
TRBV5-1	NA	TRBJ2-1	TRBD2	TGCGCCAGCAGCTTCCCGACTAGCGGGAGCTCCTACAATGAGCAGTTCTTC	CASSFPTSGSSYNEQFF
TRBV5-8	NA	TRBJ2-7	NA	TGTGCCAGCAGCTTGGTGAGTGTCATGAGCTCCTACGAGCAGTACTTC	CASSLVSVMSSYEQYF
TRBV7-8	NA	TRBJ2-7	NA	TGTGCCAGCAGCTTAGGGCCTGGGGGGCTTACCTACGAGCAGTACTTC	CASSLGPGGLTYEQYF
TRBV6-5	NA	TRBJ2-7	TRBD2	TGTGCCAGCAGTTCCTACGGACTAGTATACGAGCAGTACTTC	CASSSYGLVYEQYF
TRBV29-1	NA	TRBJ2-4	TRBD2	TGCAGCGTCACCGCCGGGACTAGCGGGGGAAACATTCAGTACTTC	CSVTAGTSGGNIQYF
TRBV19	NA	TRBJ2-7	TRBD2	TGTGCCAGTAGTCCGAGGGGGACTAGCGGGAGCTACGAGCAGTACTTC	CASSPRGTSGSYEQYF
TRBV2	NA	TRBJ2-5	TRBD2	TGTGCCAGCAACTCGGGACAGCGACTAGCGGTCGGGGAGACCCAGTACTTC	CASNSGQRLAVGETQYF
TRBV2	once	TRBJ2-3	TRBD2	TGTGCCAGTGAGCGGGGCCGGGCAGATACGCAGTATTTT	CASERGRADTQYF
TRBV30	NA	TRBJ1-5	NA	TGTGCCTGGAGTGTCGTCGAGGGCCAGCCCCAGCATTTT	CAWSVVEGQPQHF
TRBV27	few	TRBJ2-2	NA	TGTGCCAGTTCCGGGGGGCTATACACCGGGGAGCTGTTTTTT	CASSGGLYTGELFF
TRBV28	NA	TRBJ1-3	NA	TGTGCCAGCAGCACTACAGGTCGAACTGGAAACACCATATATTTT	CASSTTGRTGNTIYF
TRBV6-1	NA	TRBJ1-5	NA	TGTGCCAGCAGTGACGGTTTACGCAATCAGCCCCAGCATTTT	CASSDGLRNQPQHF
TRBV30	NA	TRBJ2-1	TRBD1	TGTGCCTGGAGCCTTGGGACAGAGAGATACAATGAGCAGTTCTTC	CAWSLGTERYNEQFF
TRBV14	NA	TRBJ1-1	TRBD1	TGTGCCAGCAGCCAAGGCAGGGGGCGGACTGAAGCTTTCTTT	CASSQGRGRTEAFF
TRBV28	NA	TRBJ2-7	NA	TGTGCCAGCAGTTTAGCCCAACGGGAGTTCAACGAGCAGTACTTC	CASSLAQREFNEQYF
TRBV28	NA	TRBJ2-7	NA	TGTGCCAGCAGTTTTCCAGGGGACGAGCAGTACTTC	CASSFPGDEQYF
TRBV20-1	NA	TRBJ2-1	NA	TGCAGTGCCCGCTACAATGAGCAGTTCTTC	CSARYNEQFF
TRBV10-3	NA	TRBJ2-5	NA	TGTGCCATCAGGGACAACCAAGAGACCCAGTACTTC	CAIRDNQETQYF